This is a list of T cell receptor beta chains from one sample in a study of early T cells in non-severe SARS-CoV-2 infection. TCRdb reanalysed the 5' RACE reads using MiXCR and keeps one entry per CDR3 protein. The sample lists about 76,000 distinct CDR3 sequences, approximately 10% occurring once. Sequences were obtained from whole blood. The source of these receptors is an adult who was a healthcare worker with PCR-confirmed SARS-CoV-2 infection or an uninfected control (not recorded which). CDR3s include the opening cysteine and the closing phenylalanine or tryptophan. Each record gives: clone size, J gene, V gene, D gene, CDR3 DNA, CDR3 protein. The D gene is left open where the match is weak. Expanded clones get a size class; other rows say once, few or many, or leave the size out.

size: -; J: TRBJ1-6; V: TRBV9; D: -; DNA: TGTGCCAGCAGCGAGGGACCGTTTAATTCACCCCTCCACTTT; CDR3: CASSEGPFNSPLHF
size: few; J: TRBJ1-5; V: TRBV7-8; D: TRBD1; DNA: TGTGCCAGCAGCTCCCGGACAGGAGGATCCAATCAGCCCCAGCATTTT; CDR3: CASSSRTGGSNQPQHF
size: -; J: TRBJ1-3; V: TRBV12-3/TRBV12-4; D: -; DNA: TGTGCCAGCAGTTTATTCGGAAACACCATATATTTT; CDR3: CASSLFGNTIYF
size: many; J: TRBJ2-7; V: TRBV12-3/TRBV12-4; D: TRBD2; DNA: TGTGCCAGCCGGCGGTCGGGGGGAACCTACGAGCAGTACTTC; CDR3: CASRRSGGTYEQYF
size: -; J: TRBJ2-1; V: TRBV13; D: -; DNA: TGTGCCAGCAGCTCAACCTCCCGTTTCAATGAGCAGTTCTTC; CDR3: CASSSTSRFNEQFF
size: -; J: TRBJ1-4; V: TRBV7-8; D: -; DNA: TGTGCCAGCAGCTTAGTGGTCAGGGATAATGAAAAACTGTTTTTT; CDR3: CASSLVVRDNEKLFF
size: many; J: TRBJ1-1; V: TRBV6-2/TRBV6-3; D: TRBD1; DNA: TGTGCCAGCAGTTACGAGGACAGGGATCGGCACACTGAAGCTTTCTTT; CDR3: CASSYEDRDRHTEAFF
size: -; J: TRBJ2-1; V: TRBV7-8; D: -; DNA: TGTGCCAGCAGCTTAGTTAAAACCCAGTTGGAGTCCAATGAGCAGTTCTTC; CDR3: CASSLVKTQLESNEQFF
size: -; J: TRBJ2-2; V: TRBV7-2; D: TRBD2; DNA: TGTGCCAGCAGCCCCCGGCTAGCGGGGGACACCGGGGAGCTGTTTTTT; CDR3: CASSPRLAGDTGELFF
size: few; J: TRBJ1-1; V: TRBV19; D: -; DNA: TGTGCCAGTAGCACCACGGCTATGAACACTGAAGCTTTCTTT; CDR3: CASSTTAMNTEAFF
size: -; J: TRBJ1-2; V: TRBV4-2; D: TRBD1; DNA: TGTGCCAGCAGCCAACACAGGGGTGGCTACACCTTC; CDR3: CASSQHRGGYTF
size: many; J: TRBJ1-5; V: TRBV5-5; D: -; DNA: TGTGCCAGCAGCTTGGCCGGGTCCTATAGCAATCAGCCCCAGCATTTT; CDR3: CASSLAGSYSNQPQHF
size: -; J: TRBJ1-4; V: TRBV5-5; D: TRBD1; DNA: TGTGCCAGCAGCTTGTACAGGGGGGAAAAACTGTTTTTT; CDR3: CASSLYRGEKLFF
size: -; J: TRBJ1-1; V: TRBV6-2/TRBV6-3; D: -; DNA: TGTGCCAGCAGTTACGATCCCCAAACAAGGACGTTAGAGAACACTGAAGCTTTCTTT; CDR3: CASSYDPQTRTLENTEAFF
size: many; J: TRBJ1-2; V: TRBV12-3/TRBV12-4; D: -; DNA: TGTGCCAGCAGCCAACAGGCTAACTATGGCTACACCTTC; CDR3: CASSQQANYGYTF
size: -; J: TRBJ2-1; V: TRBV29-1; D: -; DNA: TGCAGCGTTGATGGGACCGTCAATGAGCAGTTCTTC; CDR3: CSVDGTVNEQFF
size: -; J: TRBJ1-5; V: TRBV19; D: TRBD1; DNA: TGTGCCAGTAGAAAACAGGGGGCTGCTCAGCCCCAGCATTTT; CDR3: CASRKQGAAQPQHF
size: -; J: TRBJ2-3; V: TRBV7-2; D: TRBD2; DNA: TGTGCCAGCAGCTTAGTTCTTAGCGGGGGCCTTAGCACAGATACGCAGTATTTT; CDR3: CASSLVLSGGLSTDTQYF
size: -; J: TRBJ1-2; V: TRBV4-1; D: -; DNA: TGCGCCAGCAGCCAGCTAAGAGGGGTAGCGGACTATGGCTACACCTTC; CDR3: CASSQLRGVADYGYTF
size: many; J: TRBJ2-5; V: TRBV19; D: -; DNA: TGTGCCAGTAGTATAGTTGCCGACCAAGAGACCCAGTACTTC; CDR3: CASSIVADQETQYF
size: many; J: TRBJ2-1; V: TRBV5-1; D: TRBD2; DNA: TGCGCCAGCAGCTTGGCCTTAGCGGGGGGACGAAGCTCCTACAATGAGCAGTTCTTC; CDR3: CASSLALAGGRSSYNEQFF
size: many; J: TRBJ2-3; V: TRBV5-1; D: -; DNA: TGCGCCAGCGTCCGATCCCCTTTCTCGGCCGCCCCAGATACGCAGTATTTT; CDR3: CASVRSPFSAAPDTQYF
size: many; J: TRBJ2-1; V: TRBV7-2; D: -; DNA: TGTGCCAGCAGCCCTCTATTGGAGGTAGCGAATGAGCAGTTCTTC; CDR3: CASSPLLEVANEQFF
size: -; J: TRBJ1-1; V: TRBV30; D: TRBD1; DNA: TGTGCCTTAACGTGGACAGGGAACACTGAAGCTTTCTTT; CDR3: CALTWTGNTEAFF
size: few; J: TRBJ1-2; V: TRBV27; D: TRBD1; DNA: TGTGCCACCAAAAGGACAGGCTCCTATGGCTACACCTTC; CDR3: CATKRTGSYGYTF